This TCR beta chain was recovered during a study of shared clonotypes between healthy human individuals. CD45RO-negative, CCR7-selected cells formed the naive CD8 fraction, which excluded terminally differentiated effector memory CD45RA+ cells. Donors included only healthy HIV-negative adults lacking recent acute infections or vaccinations. The assay was immunoSEQ multiplex PCR, and TCRdb's table has in-frame clones only and misses some. Of about 2 million clones in the sample, about 95% were seen once. The source of this sequence is a man between 18 and 35 years old in good health. The sequenced sample was naive CD8+ T cells sorted from blood.

For the CDR3, the DNA is TGTGCCAGCAGTATACTAGCGGGGGGCCGGACAGATACGCAGTATTTT. Its protein product is CASSILAGGRTDTQYF. J is TRBJ2-3 and V is TRBV2; TRBD2 agrees at 12 bases. This CDR3 comprises 16 residues. Germline V CDR1 and CDR2: SNHLY, FYNNEI. V shed 5 bases and J 3 bases; nucleotides not matched to a gene: 6.